Listed below are T cell receptor beta chains from one sample, sequenced in a study of CD8 T cells in ankylosing spondylitis. One entry per CDR3 protein, called by TCRdb with MiXCR from the 5' RACE reads. The table lists 450,000 to 550,000 distinct CDR3 sequences, about 5.4% of them singletons. Sequencing was done on a sample of blood, either unsorted or a sorted T cell fraction (not recorded which). These receptors all stem from a male donor with ankylosing spondylitis. Both conserved end residues are part of each CDR3. A D gene is named only where the DNA matches it firmly. Rows give clone size only sometimes, using once, few, many, or a class for an expanded clone.

D	V	J	size	DNA	CDR3
-	TRBV4-1	TRBJ2-7	few	TGCGCCAGCAGCCTACCAGGGGCAGGCGGCCTCTCCTACGAGCAGTACTTC	CASSLPGAGGLSYEQYF
-	TRBV30	TRBJ2-1	many	TGTGCCTGGAGTGTAAGGCTGATGTCCTACAATGAGCAGTTCTTC	CAWSVRLMSYNEQFF
TRBD1	TRBV9	TRBJ2-1	many	TGTGCCAGCAGCGTAGATCCGACAGGGACCCCGAATGAGCAGTTCTTC	CASSVDPTGTPNEQFF
-	TRBV3-1	TRBJ1-3	-	TGTGCCAGCAGCCAACTACCATCAGGAGTCGGAAACACCATATATTTT	CASSQLPSGVGNTIYF
-	TRBV20-1	TRBJ2-7	many	TGCAGTGCTAGAGTCCGCCCCTCGGGCGAGCAGTACTTC	CSARVRPSGEQYF
-	TRBV7-8	TRBJ1-1	many	TGTGCCAGCAGCTTATCCTCACTAATCAACACTGAAGCTTTCTTT	CASSLSSLINTEAFF
TRBD2	TRBV4-3	TRBJ2-3	few	TGCGCCAGCAGCCAAGATCGGGCTAGCGGTAGCACAGATACGCAGTATTTT	CASSQDRASGSTDTQYF
-	TRBV9	TRBJ2-2	many	TGTGCCAGCAGCGGGACAGTTCTGAACACCGGGGAGCTGTTTTTT	CASSGTVLNTGELFF
-	TRBV28	TRBJ1-5	many	TGTGCCAGCAGTCAGGCAGGTGCCACTAAACCCCAGCATTTT	CASSQAGATKPQHF
TRBD2	TRBV9	TRBJ2-5	many	TGTGCCAGCTCGCCCCCCGGGACTAGGGGAGAGACCCAGTACTTC	CASSPPGTRGETQYF
-	TRBV12-3/TRBV12-4	TRBJ2-5	few	TGTGCCAGCACTCGGGGACTTGCCTCAGAGACCCAGTACTTC	CASTRGLASETQYF
-	TRBV12-3/TRBV12-4	TRBJ1-1	many	TGTGCCAGCAGTCCCTTGGACGGGGGCGCATCTGAAGCTTTCTTT	CASSPLDGGASEAFF
TRBD1	TRBV4-3	TRBJ2-5	many	TGCGCCAGCAGCTCCCTACAGGGGAAAGGGGAGCAAGAGACCCAGTACTTC	CASSSLQGKGEQETQYF
-	TRBV9	TRBJ2-5	few	TGTGCCAGCAGCGTATCAGCCACCGGGAAGACCCAGTACTTC	CASSVSATGKTQYF
-	TRBV7-2	TRBJ1-1	few	TGTGCCAGCAGCCCCATTCGTCGGGGGGAGGCTGAAGCTTTCTTT	CASSPIRRGEAEAFF
TRBD2	TRBV20-1	TRBJ2-2	many	TGCAGTGCTAGAGGGAGCGGGAGTGGGGCCGGGGAGCTGTTTTTT	CSARGSGSGAGELFF
TRBD2	TRBV18	TRBJ2-1	-	TGTGCCAGCTCGCAGGTTCTAGCGGGAAATGAGCAGTTCTTC	CASSQVLAGNEQFF
-	TRBV5-6	TRBJ1-2	many	TGTGCCAGCAGCTTGCTTGATGGCTACACCTTC	CASSLLDGYTF
-	TRBV20-1	TRBJ1-4	many	TGCAGTCCAGGACCAGGGCAAAATGAAAAACTGTTTTTT	CSPGPGQNEKLFF
-	TRBV29-1	TRBJ2-3	many	TGCAGCGTTGGAAGGGGGGGAGAAGCAGATACGCAGTATTTT	CSVGRGGEADTQYF
-	TRBV29-1	TRBJ1-3	many	TGCAGCGTTCTTGGGGGTGGCTCTACCTCCTCTGGAAACACCATATATTTT	CSVLGGGSTSSGNTIYF
-	TRBV20-1	TRBJ2-1	many	TGCAGTGCTCAGGGGAGGTCCTACAATGAGCAGTTCTTC	CSAQGRSYNEQFF
-	TRBV12-3/TRBV12-4	TRBJ2-6	few	TGTGCCAGCACTCTGGAACTCTCTGGGGCCAACGTCCTGACTTTC	CASTLELSGANVLTF
TRBD2	TRBV9	TRBJ2-3	-	TGTGCCACCGGGGCCCCGGGACTAGTCACAGATACGCAGTATTTT	CATGAPGLVTDTQYF
-	TRBV9	TRBJ1-3	many	TGTGCCAGCAGCGTATCCGGCCTCGAAAACACCATATATTTT	CASSVSGLENTIYF
-	TRBV25-1	TRBJ2-1	many	TGTGCCAGCAGTGAGTTCCGGGTTTCCTACAATGAGCAGTTCTTC	CASSEFRVSYNEQFF
-	TRBV7-2	TRBJ2-5	many	TGTGCCAGCAATCGCGGGGTAGGGGAGACCCAGTACTTC	CASNRGVGETQYF
-	TRBV5-1	TRBJ2-2	many	TGCGCCAGCAGCTCCCCGGGGGCCGGGGAGCTGTTTTTT	CASSSPGAGELFF
TRBD1	TRBV5-1	TRBJ1-5	many	TGCGCCAGCAGCTTGGATCCGGGACAGGGGTATCAGCCCCAGCATTTT	CASSLDPGQGYQPQHF
-	TRBV12-3/TRBV12-4	TRBJ1-2	many	TGTGTCTCTAAGGCGGGGGGGTCCGGGGGCTACACCTTC	CVSKAGGSGGYTF
-	TRBV4-2	TRBJ2-1	many	TGTGCCAGCAGCCGGGAGAATGAGCAGTTCTTC	CASSRENEQFF
-	TRBV4-2	TRBJ2-3	many	TGTGCCAGCAGCCAAGATTTCCCGATTGTCGGGGATACGCAGTATTTT	CASSQDFPIVGDTQYF
TRBD2	TRBV7-2	TRBJ2-1	-	TGTGCCAGCAGCACCCCCGCAGCGGGAGACGATGAGCAGTTCTTC	CASSTPAAGDDEQFF
TRBD2	TRBV9	TRBJ2-1	many	TGTGCCAGCAGCGTAGCGGGTAGCGGGGGACATTACAATGAGCAGTTCTTC	CASSVAGSGGHYNEQFF
-	TRBV20-1	TRBJ1-1	many	TGCAGTGCTTCCTCAGGAGGGGGGATAACTGAAGCTTTCTTT	CSASSGGGITEAFF
TRBD1	TRBV6-1	TRBJ1-5	many	TGTGCCAGCAGGAAAGCCTCGCAGGGGGGTCAGCCCCAGCATTTT	CASRKASQGGQPQHF
-	TRBV5-4	TRBJ1-1	many	TGTGCCAGCAGCAGTTCTTCAAACACTGAAGCTTTCTTT	CASSSSSNTEAFF
-	TRBV6-2/TRBV6-3	TRBJ2-1	many	TGTGCCAGCAGTCCCCGGGAGTACAATGAGCAGTTCTTC	CASSPREYNEQFF
-	TRBV7-3	TRBJ2-5	-	TGTGCCAGCAGCGGTACAGGGGAGGCGACCCAGTACTTC	CASSGTGEATQYF
-	TRBV7-9	TRBJ2-5	few	TGTGCCAGCAGCCGAGAGGACCGGGGCGGAATGGAGACCCAGTACTTC	CASSREDRGGMETQYF
TRBD1	TRBV27	TRBJ2-7	many	TGTGCCAGCAGACCTGTAGGGGGCCCAAGGGAGCAGTACTTC	CASRPVGGPREQYF
TRBD1	TRBV4-3	TRBJ1-1	many	TGCGCCAGCAGCAGGGGGCTGTACACTGAAGCTTTCTTT	CASSRGLYTEAFF
TRBD2	TRBV7-2	TRBJ2-1	many	TGTGCCAGCAGCCCCCGTAGACTAGCGCCCTACAATGAGCAGTTCTTC	CASSPRRLAPYNEQFF
-	TRBV20-1	TRBJ2-1	many	TGCAGTGCTAGACCCGCTTACCGGAACAATGAGCAGTTCTTC	CSARPAYRNNEQFF
-	TRBV5-1	TRBJ1-2	many	TGCGCCAGCAGCATCCGGGACGGTAACTATGGCTACACCTTC	CASSIRDGNYGYTF
TRBD2	TRBV12-3/TRBV12-4	TRBJ2-2	many	TGTGCCAGCAGCCTACTGGGGGGGAGAAGGGGACCCGGGGAGCTGTTTTTT	CASSLLGGRRGPGELFF
TRBD2	TRBV7-3	TRBJ2-5	many	TGTGCCAGCAGCATGGGACTAAGGGAGACCCAGTACTTC	CASSMGLRETQYF
TRBD2	TRBV7-6	TRBJ2-5	-	TGTGCCAGCAGCTCTGGGACTAGCGGGGGGTCGGATCAAGAGACCCAGTACTTC	CASSSGTSGGSDQETQYF
-	TRBV27	TRBJ1-2	many	TGTGCCAGCAGGCAACAGGGAATTGGCGGCTACACCTTC	CASRQQGIGGYTF
TRBD1	TRBV12-3/TRBV12-4	TRBJ2-7	many	TGTGCCAGCAGTTTAGCAGGGGGCGGAGACGAGCAGTACTTC	CASSLAGGGDEQYF
TRBD1	TRBV20-1	TRBJ2-7	many	TGCAGTGCAACCGGGACAGGGGGCTTGGAGCAGTACTTC	CSATGTGGLEQYF
TRBD2	TRBV4-2	TRBJ2-1	few	TGTGCCAGCAGCCAGGCCGTCTCTAGCGGGGACAATGAGCAGTTCTTC	CASSQAVSSGDNEQFF
TRBD2	TRBV6-5	TRBJ2-5	many	TGTGCCAGCAGTTACTCGGCGGGAGGGGAGACCCAGTACTTC	CASSYSAGGETQYF
-	TRBV5-1	TRBJ1-4	many	TGCGCCAGCAGGGGGGGGAGCGGCGAAAAACTGTTTTTT	CASRGGSGEKLFF
-	TRBV5-5	TRBJ1-5	many	TGTGCCAGCAGCTTGGACGTTGGTCAGCCCCAGCATTTT	CASSLDVGQPQHF